Listed below are T cell receptor beta chains from one sample, sequenced in a study of regulatory T cells in long-lasting Graves disease. TCRdb reprocessed the multiplex PCR reads with MiXCR, giving one entry per CDR3 protein. Counted here are approximately 300,000 distinct CDR3 sequences, 15% to 20% occurring once; the ten biggest clones make up about 39%. This material consisted of peripheral blood mononuclear cells (PBMCs), taken at new diagnosis, from a patient treated with antithyroid drugs. These receptors were obtained from a female donor with Graves disease. CDR3s include the opening cysteine and the closing phenylalanine or tryptophan. A D gene is named only where the DNA matches it firmly. A row's size may be missing; if present it is once, few, many or a size class.

V: TRBV5-1; J: TRBJ2-1; size: many; D: TRBD1; DNA: TGCGCCAGCAGCTTCGGGGACAGGGTTACGAATGAGCAGTTCTTC; CDR3: CASSFGDRVTNEQFF
V: TRBV29-1; J: TRBJ1-1; size: many; D: NA; DNA: TGCAGCGTTGAAGATAACGACAGCACTGAAGCTTTCTTT; CDR3: CSVEDNDSTEAFF
V: TRBV7-9; J: TRBJ1-1; size: many; D: NA; DNA: TGTGCCAGCAGCCTTACAGAAGCTGAAGCTTTCTTT; CDR3: CASSLTEAEAFF
V: TRBV9; J: TRBJ2-2; size: many; D: TRBD1; DNA: TGTGCCAGCAGCGGAGGGACAGGACCGAACACCGGGGAGCTGTTTTTT; CDR3: CASSGGTGPNTGELFF
V: TRBV11-2; J: TRBJ2-5; size: NA; D: NA; DNA: TGTACCAGCAGCCTACCCCGGGGGTCCGAGACCCAGTACTTC; CDR3: CTSSLPRGSETQYF
V: TRBV20-1; J: TRBJ2-2; size: many; D: TRBD1; DNA: TGCAGTGCCCTTCTGCAGGGGGCAACCGGGGAGCTGTTTTTT; CDR3: CSALLQGATGELFF
V: TRBV28; J: TRBJ2-7; size: NA; D: TRBD1; DNA: TGTGCCAGCAGTCCCCATTTTGGGACAGGGGCCCACGAGCAGTACTTC; CDR3: CASSPHFGTGAHEQYF
V: TRBV11-3; J: TRBJ2-3; size: many; D: TRBD2; DNA: TGTGCCAGCAGCTTAGGAGCGGGAGGGACAGATACGCAGTATTTT; CDR3: CASSLGAGGTDTQYF
V: TRBV30; J: TRBJ2-1; size: NA; D: NA; DNA: TGTGCCTGGAGTGGGATACCCTATGAGCAGTTCTTC; CDR3: CAWSGIPYEQFF
V: TRBV30; J: TRBJ1-1; size: many; D: NA; DNA: TGTGCCTGGAGCGATCAGGAAACCGAAGCTTTCTTT; CDR3: CAWSDQETEAFF
V: TRBV20-1; J: TRBJ1-2; size: many; D: TRBD1; DNA: TGCAGTGCTAACCGGGACAGGGGGGTTGGCTACACCTTC; CDR3: CSANRDRGVGYTF
V: TRBV20-1; J: TRBJ2-7; size: NA; D: TRBD2; DNA: TGCAGTGCTAGATTAGGGACTAGCCGAACCTTCGAGCAGTACTTC; CDR3: CSARLGTSRTFEQYF
V: TRBV12-3/TRBV12-4; J: TRBJ1-4; size: many; D: NA; DNA: TGTGCCAGCAACGCGAGGGGGATCGGTGAAAAACTGTTTTTT; CDR3: CASNARGIGEKLFF
V: TRBV18; J: TRBJ2-5; size: few; D: TRBD1; DNA: TGTGCCAGCTCACCACCGGGGACAGGAGGGGAGACCCAGTACTTC; CDR3: CASSPPGTGGETQYF
V: TRBV12-3/TRBV12-4; J: TRBJ2-3; size: many; D: TRBD2; DNA: TGTGCCAGCATCTCCTCGGGACTAGCGGGAGGTCGCATCACAGATACGCAGTATTTT; CDR3: CASISSGLAGGRITDTQYF
V: TRBV19; J: TRBJ2-7; size: NA; D: TRBD1; DNA: TGTGCCAGTAGGTCCTACGGGGACAGGGGCTACGAGCAGTACTTC; CDR3: CASRSYGDRGYEQYF